A single TCR beta chain is shown here with its context. V was clipped by 3 bases and J by 5 bases; unmatched bases: 2. Germline loops: CDR1 SGDLS, CDR2 YYNGEE. The CDR3 is 12 amino acids. Clones were read by immunoSEQ multiplex PCR, and TCRdb kept only the in-frame ones, dropping some. Of about 220,000 clones detected, 80% to 90% appear once; the ten largest clones hold approximately 5.1%. The data were obtained in a study of blood T cell repertoires in COVID-19. Study summary: PBMCs, B-cell-depleted T cells, or T cells provided the cDNA or gDNA that made up the material.

The chain is built from TRBV9 and TRBJ2-7, with 7 bases lining up with TRBD1. The origin of this receptor is a woman aged 60 to 75 who had recovered from COVID-19. What was sequenced was peripheral blood. This chain's CDR3 is CASSGQGNEQYF. The CDR3 nucleotides are TGTGCCAGCAGCGGACAGGGTAACGAGCAGTACTTC.